Listed below are T cell receptor beta chains from one sample, sequenced in a study of cytomegalovirus exposure and HLA in healthy donors. Data came from immunoSEQ multiplex PCR; TCRdb stores just in-frame clones and leaves some out. The sample yields fewer than 200,000 clones, approximately 78% seen once. Input material: PBMCs. The receptors shown here come from a woman aged 18 to 35 in good health and CMV-seronegative. Both conserved end residues are part of each CDR3. A D gene is named only where the DNA matches it firmly. Clone size, where shown, is once, few, many, or a class for clones that have expanded.

d_call: TRBD2
j_call: TRBJ2-2
v_call: TRBV10-2
clone_size: -
cdr3_nt: TGCGCCAGCAGTGAGTTGGCGGGGGGATTCACCGGGGAGCTGTTTTTT
cdr3_aa: CASSELAGGFTGELFF

d_call: TRBD1
j_call: TRBJ1-2
v_call: TRBV7-2
clone_size: -
cdr3_nt: TGTGCCAGCAGCTTAGAGGGGGACAGGGGTGGCTACACCTTC
cdr3_aa: CASSLEGDRGGYTF

d_call: TRBD2
j_call: TRBJ2-5
v_call: TRBV10-2
clone_size: -
cdr3_nt: TGCGCCAGCAGTTTAGCGGGGTGGGAGACCCAGTACTTC
cdr3_aa: CASSLAGWETQYF

d_call: -
j_call: TRBJ1-1
v_call: TRBV5-4
clone_size: -
cdr3_nt: TGTGCCAGCAGCTTGGCGGTCGGGACACTTAACACTGAAGCTTTCTTT
cdr3_aa: CASSLAVGTLNTEAFF

d_call: -
j_call: TRBJ2-1
v_call: TRBV10-1
clone_size: -
cdr3_nt: TGCGCCAGCAGCCCAGGACACAACTACAATGAGCAGTTCTTC
cdr3_aa: CASSPGHNYNEQFF

d_call: TRBD1
j_call: TRBJ1-1
v_call: TRBV5-1
clone_size: few
cdr3_nt: TGCGCCAGCAGCTTCAACACAGGGGTCACTGAAGCTTTCTTT
cdr3_aa: CASSFNTGVTEAFF

d_call: -
j_call: TRBJ1-2
v_call: TRBV6-5
clone_size: -
cdr3_nt: TGTGCCAGCAGTACAGGAATAATGAACTATGGCTACACCTTC
cdr3_aa: CASSTGIMNYGYTF

d_call: TRBD2
j_call: TRBJ2-7
v_call: TRBV11-2
clone_size: -
cdr3_nt: TGTGCCAGCAGCTTAGAAAGCGGGACGCCGCAGTACTTC
cdr3_aa: CASSLESGTPQYF

d_call: -
j_call: TRBJ2-2
v_call: TRBV5-8
clone_size: -
cdr3_nt: TGTGCCAGCAGCTTGGCCTGGATAGCAACGAACACCGGGGAGCTGTTTTTT
cdr3_aa: CASSLAWIATNTGELFF

d_call: TRBD1
j_call: TRBJ1-6
v_call: TRBV7-6
clone_size: -
cdr3_nt: TGTGCCAGCAGTTCCGGACAGGGACTGAATTCACCCCTCCACTTT
cdr3_aa: CASSSGQGLNSPLHF

d_call: -
j_call: TRBJ2-6
v_call: TRBV7-6
clone_size: -
cdr3_nt: TGTGCCAGCAGCGATTACAGTGTCTCTGGGGCCAACGTCCTGACTTTC
cdr3_aa: CASSDYSVSGANVLTF

d_call: TRBD1
j_call: TRBJ1-1
v_call: TRBV28
clone_size: -
cdr3_nt: TGTGCCAGCGCGGGACAGCCAATGAACACTGAAGCTTTCTTT
cdr3_aa: CASAGQPMNTEAFF

d_call: -
j_call: TRBJ2-5
v_call: TRBV7-2
clone_size: -
cdr3_nt: TGTGCCAGCAGCTTAGATCCCGGGGTGGACACCCAGTACTTC
cdr3_aa: CASSLDPGVDTQYF

d_call: -
j_call: TRBJ1-2
v_call: TRBV5-1
clone_size: -
cdr3_nt: TGCGCCAGCAGCTTGGAGACGGGCTATGGCTACACCTTC
cdr3_aa: CASSLETGYGYTF

d_call: -
j_call: TRBJ2-7
v_call: TRBV27
clone_size: few
cdr3_nt: TGTGCCAGCAGTTCGTCTACTCCCTTATACGAGCAGTACTTC
cdr3_aa: CASSSSTPLYEQYF

d_call: TRBD1
j_call: TRBJ2-7
v_call: TRBV6-1
clone_size: -
cdr3_nt: TGTGCCAGCAACCGGGGACAGGGTACCTACGAGCAGTACTTC
cdr3_aa: CASNRGQGTYEQYF

d_call: -
j_call: TRBJ1-2
v_call: TRBV6-5
clone_size: -
cdr3_nt: TGTGCCAGCATCCCCAGTCGGGTCCCTAACTATGGCTACACCTTC
cdr3_aa: CASIPSRVPNYGYTF

d_call: -
j_call: TRBJ1-2
v_call: TRBV19
clone_size: -
cdr3_nt: TGTGCCAGTAGTATCGTCGATGGCTACACCTTC
cdr3_aa: CASSIVDGYTF

d_call: TRBD2
j_call: TRBJ2-3
v_call: TRBV9
clone_size: -
cdr3_nt: TGTGCCAGCAGCGCCCGTTTACGGGGGGACACAGATACGCAGTATTTT
cdr3_aa: CASSARLRGDTDTQYF

d_call: -
j_call: TRBJ1-2
v_call: TRBV6-5
clone_size: -
cdr3_nt: TGTGCCAGCAGCCCCTCCGGGATCTATGGCTACACCTTC
cdr3_aa: CASSPSGIYGYTF

d_call: TRBD1
j_call: TRBJ2-7
v_call: TRBV27
clone_size: -
cdr3_nt: TGTGCCAGCAGTCCCCGGGACAGGGGCTACGAGCAGTACTTC
cdr3_aa: CASSPRDRGYEQYF

d_call: TRBD1
j_call: TRBJ1-5
v_call: TRBV5-6
clone_size: -
cdr3_nt: TGTGCCAGCAGCTTGCAGGGGGCCCATCAGCCCCAGCATTTT
cdr3_aa: CASSLQGAHQPQHF

d_call: TRBD2
j_call: TRBJ2-2
v_call: TRBV28
clone_size: -
cdr3_nt: TGTGCCAGCAGTTACCCGCTCGAGGCGGGAGACCATAGGGCCGGGGAGCTGTTTTTT
cdr3_aa: CASSYPLEAGDHRAGELFF

d_call: -
j_call: TRBJ1-1
v_call: TRBV6-1
clone_size: -
cdr3_nt: TGTGCCAGCAGTCGCACAGGTAACACTGAAGCTTTCTTT
cdr3_aa: CASSRTGNTEAFF

d_call: -
j_call: TRBJ2-7
v_call: TRBV18
clone_size: -
cdr3_nt: TGTGCCAGCTCACCCCCTGCAGGGATCTACGAGCAGTACTTC
cdr3_aa: CASSPPAGIYEQYF

d_call: TRBD1
j_call: TRBJ1-2
v_call: TRBV6-4
clone_size: few
cdr3_nt: TGTGCCAGCAAGCAGAGGACAGGGGACTATGGCTACACCTTC
cdr3_aa: CASKQRTGDYGYTF

d_call: TRBD1
j_call: TRBJ1-6
v_call: TRBV5-1
clone_size: -
cdr3_nt: TGCGCCAGCAGCTCGGACAGGCGCACTAATTCACCCCTCCACTTT
cdr3_aa: CASSSDRRTNSPLHF

d_call: TRBD2
j_call: TRBJ2-2
v_call: TRBV11-3
clone_size: -
cdr3_nt: TGTGCCAGCAGCTCTCGGGGGGACACCGGGGAGCTGTTTTTT
cdr3_aa: CASSSRGDTGELFF

d_call: TRBD2
j_call: TRBJ2-7
v_call: TRBV9
clone_size: -
cdr3_nt: TGTGCCAGCAGCGTGGGACTAGCGGGAGCCTACGAGCAGTACTTC
cdr3_aa: CASSVGLAGAYEQYF

d_call: -
j_call: TRBJ2-1
v_call: TRBV4-1
clone_size: -
cdr3_nt: TGCGCCAGCAGCCAGGCGGGATTGGGGGGCTACAATGAGCAGTTCTTC
cdr3_aa: CASSQAGLGGYNEQFF

d_call: -
j_call: TRBJ2-3
v_call: TRBV5-6
clone_size: once
cdr3_nt: TGTGCCAGCAGCTTTGCCTTCTTTGGAGAAGATACGCAGTATTTT
cdr3_aa: CASSFAFFGEDTQYF